The source of this T cell receptor beta chain is a study of T cell responses to AZD1222 COVID-19 vaccine. Study conclusions and caveats: Sampling that yielded the repertoires occurred only after the peak T cell response. Just a handful of AZD1222 recipients tested seropositive at baseline.

Germline V gene data show CDR1 as MDHEN and CDR2 as SYDVKM. The CDR3 has 15 residues. The ends were cut back, 5 bases at V and 8 bases at J, with 18 bases in the middle. Concerning this clone: Its specificity is unknown.

The data were produced by immunoSEQ multiplex PCR, yet TCRdb's version contains in-frame clones alone and is incomplete. This table has about 130,000 clones, over 85% appearing once. The starting material was peripheral blood, obtained on day 0 of AZD1222 vaccination. The rearrangement links TRBV28 to TRBJ1-4, with D possibly matching TRBD1 (5 bases). This TCR came from an adult in good health. The CDR3 DNA is TGTGCCAGCAGTATTACAGCTCTAGGGGAGGAAAAACTGTTTTTT. This encodes CASSITALGEEKLFF.